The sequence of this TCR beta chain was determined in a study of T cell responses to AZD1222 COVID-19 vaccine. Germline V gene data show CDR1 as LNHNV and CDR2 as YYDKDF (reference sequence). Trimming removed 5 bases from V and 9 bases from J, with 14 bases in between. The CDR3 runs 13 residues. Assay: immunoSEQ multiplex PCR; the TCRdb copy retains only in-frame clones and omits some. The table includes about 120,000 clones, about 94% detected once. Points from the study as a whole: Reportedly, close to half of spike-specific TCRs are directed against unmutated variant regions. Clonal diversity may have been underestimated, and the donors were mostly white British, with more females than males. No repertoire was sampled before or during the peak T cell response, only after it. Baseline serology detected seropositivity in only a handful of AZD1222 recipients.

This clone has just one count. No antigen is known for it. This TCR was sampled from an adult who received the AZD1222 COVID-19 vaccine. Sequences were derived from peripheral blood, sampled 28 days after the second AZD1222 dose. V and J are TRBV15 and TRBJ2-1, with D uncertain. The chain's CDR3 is CATSSPTSGEQFF. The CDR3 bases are TGTGCCACCAGCTCCCCCACCTCAGGTGAGCAGTTCTTC.